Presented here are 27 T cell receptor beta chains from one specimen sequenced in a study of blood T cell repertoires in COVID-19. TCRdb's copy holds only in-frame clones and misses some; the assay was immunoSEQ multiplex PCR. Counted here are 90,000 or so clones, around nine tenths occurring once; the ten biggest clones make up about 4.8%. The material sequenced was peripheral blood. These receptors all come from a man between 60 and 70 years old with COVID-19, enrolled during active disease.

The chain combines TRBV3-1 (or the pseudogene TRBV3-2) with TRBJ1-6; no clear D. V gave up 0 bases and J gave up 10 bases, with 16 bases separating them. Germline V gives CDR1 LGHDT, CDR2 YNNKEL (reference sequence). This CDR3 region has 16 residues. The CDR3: CASSQELGANRSPLHF. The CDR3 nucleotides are TGTGCCAGCAGCCAAGAATTAGGAGCGAATCGGTCACCCCTCCACTTT.

The DNA for the CDR3 is TGTGCCAGCAGTGAGGAGGGAGAGGGCGGGGAGCTGTTTTTT. It encodes CASSEEGEGGELFF. This sequence joins TRBV6-1 and TRBJ2-2, with D perhaps TRBD2 (6 bases). The CDR3 extends over 14 amino acids. Germline CDR1 MNHNS, CDR2 SASEGT. V was clipped by 3 bases and J by 7 bases, with 12 bases between them.

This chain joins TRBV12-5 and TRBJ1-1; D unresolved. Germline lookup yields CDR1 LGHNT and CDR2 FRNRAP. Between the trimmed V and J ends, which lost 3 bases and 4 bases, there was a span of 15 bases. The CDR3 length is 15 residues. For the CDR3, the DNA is TGTGCTAGTGGTTTTACCGGGGAGGGAATCACTGAAGCTTTCTTT. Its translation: CASGFTGEGITEAFF.

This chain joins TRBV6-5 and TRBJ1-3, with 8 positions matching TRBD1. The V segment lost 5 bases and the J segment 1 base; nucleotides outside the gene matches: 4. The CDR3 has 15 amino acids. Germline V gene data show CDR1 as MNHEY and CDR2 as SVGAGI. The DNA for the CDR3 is TGTGCCAGCAGTATCAGGACAGGGTCTGGAAACACCATATATTTT. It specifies CASSIRTGSGNTIYF.

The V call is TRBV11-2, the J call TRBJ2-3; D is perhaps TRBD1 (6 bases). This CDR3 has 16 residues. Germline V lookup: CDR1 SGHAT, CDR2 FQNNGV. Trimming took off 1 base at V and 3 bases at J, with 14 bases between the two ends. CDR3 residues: CASSLAETGSTDTQYF. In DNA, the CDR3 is TGTGCCAGCAGCTTAGCAGAGACAGGTTCTACAGATACGCAGTATTTT.

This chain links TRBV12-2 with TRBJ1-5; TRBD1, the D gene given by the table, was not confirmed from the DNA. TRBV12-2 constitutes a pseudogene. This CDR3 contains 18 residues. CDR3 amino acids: CASRLGLRGRPGNQPQHF. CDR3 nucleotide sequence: TGTGCAAGTCGCTTAGGTCTTAGGGGGCGCCCGGGCAATCAGCCCCAGCATTTT.

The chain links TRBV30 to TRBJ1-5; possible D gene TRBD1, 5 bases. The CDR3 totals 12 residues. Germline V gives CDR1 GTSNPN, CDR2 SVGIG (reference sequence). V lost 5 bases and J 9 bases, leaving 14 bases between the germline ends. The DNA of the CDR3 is TGTGCCTGGGGTCGGTGGGGCGGGCCCCAGCATTTT. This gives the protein CAWGRWGGPQHF.

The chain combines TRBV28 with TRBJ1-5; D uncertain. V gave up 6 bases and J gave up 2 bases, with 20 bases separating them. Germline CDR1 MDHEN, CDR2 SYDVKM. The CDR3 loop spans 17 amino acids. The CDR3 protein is CASRSGIGVSGNQPQHF. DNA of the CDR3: TGTGCCAGCAGGTCGGGGATAGGTGTCAGCGGCAATCAGCCCCAGCATTTT.

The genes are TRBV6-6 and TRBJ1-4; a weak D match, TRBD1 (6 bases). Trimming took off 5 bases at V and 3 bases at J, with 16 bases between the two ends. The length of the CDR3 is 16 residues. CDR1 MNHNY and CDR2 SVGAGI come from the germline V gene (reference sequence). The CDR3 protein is CASSGDTHSSNEKLFF. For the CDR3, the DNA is TGTGCCAGCAGTGGGGACACGCACTCCTCTAATGAAAAACTGTTTTTT.

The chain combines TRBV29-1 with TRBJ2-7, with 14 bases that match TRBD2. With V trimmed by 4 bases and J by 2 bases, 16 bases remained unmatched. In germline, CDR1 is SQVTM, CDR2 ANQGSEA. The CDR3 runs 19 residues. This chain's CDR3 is CSVVPTPGLAGAGTYEQYF. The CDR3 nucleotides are TGCAGCGTTGTACCAACTCCGGGACTAGCGGGAGCTGGCACCTACGAGCAGTACTTC.

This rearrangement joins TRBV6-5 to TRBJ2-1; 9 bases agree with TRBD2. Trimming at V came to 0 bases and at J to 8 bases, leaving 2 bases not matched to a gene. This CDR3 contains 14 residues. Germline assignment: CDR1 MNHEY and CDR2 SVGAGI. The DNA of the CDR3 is TGTGCCAGCAGTTACTCGCTAGCGGGATATGAGCAGTTCTTC. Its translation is CASSYSLAGYEQFF.

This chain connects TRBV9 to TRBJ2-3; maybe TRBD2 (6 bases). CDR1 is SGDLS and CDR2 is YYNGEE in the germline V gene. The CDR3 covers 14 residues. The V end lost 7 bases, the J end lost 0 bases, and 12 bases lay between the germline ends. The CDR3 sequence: CASSRGISTDTQYF. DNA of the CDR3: TGTGCCAGCTCCCGCGGGATTAGCACAGATACGCAGTATTTT.

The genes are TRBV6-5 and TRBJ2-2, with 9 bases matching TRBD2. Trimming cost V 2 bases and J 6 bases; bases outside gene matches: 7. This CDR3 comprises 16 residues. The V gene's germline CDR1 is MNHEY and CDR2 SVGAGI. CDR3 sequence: CASSYGAGGPAGELFF. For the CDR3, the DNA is TGTGCCAGCAGTTACGGGGCGGGAGGGCCAGCCGGGGAGCTGTTTTTT.

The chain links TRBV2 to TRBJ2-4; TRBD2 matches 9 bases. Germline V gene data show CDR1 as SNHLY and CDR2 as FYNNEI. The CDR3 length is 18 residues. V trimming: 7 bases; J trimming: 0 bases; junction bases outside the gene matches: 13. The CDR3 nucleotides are TGTGCCAGCATGCCGGGTAGCGGGAGTGCGCTAGCCAAAAACATTCAGTACTTC. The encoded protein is CASMPGSGSALAKNIQYF.

The CDR3 DNA follows: TGTGCCAGCAGCTTTCCGGGACAGGGATCCCAAGAGACCCAGTACTTC. The encoded protein is CASSFPGQGSQETQYF. V and J are TRBV5-4 and TRBJ2-5, with TRBD1 identical over 9 bases. The CDR3 consists of 16 residues. Germline V CDR1 and CDR2: SGHNT, YYREEE (reference sequence). V shed 2 bases and J 1 base; nucleotides not matched to a gene: 6.

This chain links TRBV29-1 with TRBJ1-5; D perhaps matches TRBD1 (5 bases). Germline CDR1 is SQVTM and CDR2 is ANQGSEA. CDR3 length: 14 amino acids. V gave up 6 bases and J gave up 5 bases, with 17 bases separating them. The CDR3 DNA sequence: TGCAGCGTGGGGGGGGATGCTGCCGATCAGCCCCAGCATTTT. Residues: CSVGGDAADQPQHF.

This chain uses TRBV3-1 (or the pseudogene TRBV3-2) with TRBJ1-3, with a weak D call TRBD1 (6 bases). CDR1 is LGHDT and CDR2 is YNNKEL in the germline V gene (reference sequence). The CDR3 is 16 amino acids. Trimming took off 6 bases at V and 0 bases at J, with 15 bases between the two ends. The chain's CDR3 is CASSLGTSLSGNTIYF. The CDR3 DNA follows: TGTGCCAGCAGTCTCGGGACATCCCTCTCTGGAAACACCATATATTTT.

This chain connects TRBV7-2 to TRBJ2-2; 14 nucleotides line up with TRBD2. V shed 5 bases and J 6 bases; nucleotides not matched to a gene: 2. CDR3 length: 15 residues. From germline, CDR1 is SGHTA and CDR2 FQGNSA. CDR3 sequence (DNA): TGTGCCAGCAGCCTGGGACTAGCGGGAGCCGGGGAGCTGTTTTTT. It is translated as CASSLGLAGAGELFF.

CDR3: CAISESQGGSPLHF. The DNA of the CDR3 is TGTGCCATCAGTGAGTCCCAGGGAGGTTCACCCCTCCACTTT. This chain joins TRBV10-3 and TRBJ1-6; the D gene is possibly TRBD1 (5 bases). The V end was cut by 0 bases, the J end by 9 bases, with 9 bases between. This CDR3 region has 14 residues. Germline V lookup: CDR1 ENHRY, CDR2 SYGVKD.

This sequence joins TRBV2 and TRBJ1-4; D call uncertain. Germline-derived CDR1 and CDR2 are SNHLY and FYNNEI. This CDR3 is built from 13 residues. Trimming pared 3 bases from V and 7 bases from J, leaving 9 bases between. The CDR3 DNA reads TGTGCCAGCAGTGAGACAAGACCTGAAAAACTGTTTTTT. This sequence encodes CASSETRPEKLFF.

The DNA of the CDR3 is TGTGCCAGCTCACTACTAGCGGAAACCTACGAGCAGTACTTC. Translating it yields CASSLLAETYEQYF. The rearrangement uses TRBV18 and TRBJ2-7; 8 bases are a match to TRBD2. The trim removed 4 bases at V and 2 bases at J, leaving 4 bases unmatched. Per the germline V gene, CDR1 is KGHSH and CDR2 is LQKENI. The CDR3 is 14 residues long. The full variable domain, its missing parts supplied by reference TRBV18 and TRBJ2-7, is NAGVMQNPRHLVRRRGQEARLRCSPMKGHSHVYWYRQLPEEGLKFMVYLQKENIIDESGMPKERFSAEFPKEGPSILRIQQVVRGDSAAYFCASSLLAETYEQYFGPGTRLTVT.

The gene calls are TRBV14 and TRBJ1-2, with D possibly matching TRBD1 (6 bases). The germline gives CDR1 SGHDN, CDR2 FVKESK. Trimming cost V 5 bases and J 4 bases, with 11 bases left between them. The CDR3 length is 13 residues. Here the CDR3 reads CASSEQGGYGYTF. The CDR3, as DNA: TGTGCCAGCAGCGAACAGGGCGGCTATGGCTACACCTTC.

CDR3 sequence: CASSEDSSGTYEQYF. The CDR3 coding sequence is TGTGCCAGCAGCGAGGATAGTAGCGGGACCTACGAGCAGTACTTC. The genes are TRBV5-4 and TRBJ2-7; the match to TRBD2 covers 8 bases. V trimming: 4 bases; J trimming: 2 bases; junction bases outside the gene matches: 8. The CDR3 length is 15 residues. The germline V gene encodes CDR1 SGHNT and CDR2 YYREEE (reference sequence).

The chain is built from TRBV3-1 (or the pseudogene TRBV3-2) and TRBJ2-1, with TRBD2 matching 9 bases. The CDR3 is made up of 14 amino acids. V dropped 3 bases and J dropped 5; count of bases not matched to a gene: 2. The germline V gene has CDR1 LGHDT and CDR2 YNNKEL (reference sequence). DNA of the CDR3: TGTGCCAGCAGCCAGACTAGCGGAAACAATGAGCAGTTCTTC. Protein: CASSQTSGNNEQFF.

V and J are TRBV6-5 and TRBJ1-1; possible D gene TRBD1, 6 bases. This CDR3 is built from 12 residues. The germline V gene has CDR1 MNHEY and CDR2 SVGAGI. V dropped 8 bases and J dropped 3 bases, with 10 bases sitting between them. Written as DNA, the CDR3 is TGTGCCAGCGGGGAGGGGGACACTGAAGCTTTCTTT. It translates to CASGEGDTEAFF.

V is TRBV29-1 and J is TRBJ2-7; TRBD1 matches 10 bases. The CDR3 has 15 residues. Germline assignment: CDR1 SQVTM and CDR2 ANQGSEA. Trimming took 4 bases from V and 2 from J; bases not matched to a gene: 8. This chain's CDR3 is CSVGETGGVTYEQYF. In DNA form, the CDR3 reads TGCAGCGTTGGCGAGACAGGGGGCGTTACCTACGAGCAGTACTTC.

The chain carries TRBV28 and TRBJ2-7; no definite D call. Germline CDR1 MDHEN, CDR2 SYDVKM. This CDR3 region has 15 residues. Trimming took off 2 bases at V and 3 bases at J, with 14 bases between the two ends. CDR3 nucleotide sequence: TGTGCCAGCAGTTTACCCCCCCCTAGTGACTACGAGCAGTACTTC. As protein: CASSLPPPSDYEQYF.